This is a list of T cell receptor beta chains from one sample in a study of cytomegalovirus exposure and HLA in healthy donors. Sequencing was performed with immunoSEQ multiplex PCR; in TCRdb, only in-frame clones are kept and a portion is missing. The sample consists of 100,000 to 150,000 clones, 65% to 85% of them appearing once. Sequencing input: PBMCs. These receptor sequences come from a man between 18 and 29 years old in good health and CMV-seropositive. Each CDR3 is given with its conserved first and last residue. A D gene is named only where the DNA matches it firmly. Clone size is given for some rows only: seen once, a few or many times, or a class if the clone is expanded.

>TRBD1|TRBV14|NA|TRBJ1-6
TGTGCCAGCAGCGGACAGGTACACTCACCCCTCCACTTT
CASSGQVHSPLHF
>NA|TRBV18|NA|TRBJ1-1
TGTGCCAGCTCAATCACGGGGGGCACTGAAGCTTTCTTT
CASSITGGTEAFF
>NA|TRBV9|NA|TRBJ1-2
TGTGCCAGCAGCGTAGTGGGGAGAGGGGGCTATGGCTACACCTTC
CASSVVGRGGYGYTF
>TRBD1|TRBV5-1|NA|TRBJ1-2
TGCGCCAGCAGCTTGGTGGGGACAGGGGGCCCGGGAGGCTACACCTTC
CASSLVGTGGPGGYTF
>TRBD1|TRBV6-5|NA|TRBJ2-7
TGTGCCAGCAGTTACAGACAGGGCTACGAGCAGTACTTC
CASSYRQGYEQYF
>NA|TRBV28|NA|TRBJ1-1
TGTGCCAGCCAGGAGGTATTGAACACTGAAGCTTTCTTT
CASQEVLNTEAFF
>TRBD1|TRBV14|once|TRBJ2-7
TGTGCCAGCAGCCGCACTAACAGGGGTTACGAGCAGTACTTC
CASSRTNRGYEQYF
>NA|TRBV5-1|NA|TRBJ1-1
TGCGCCAGCAGCTTGCCAGGTGCCACTGAAGCTTTCTTT
CASSLPGATEAFF
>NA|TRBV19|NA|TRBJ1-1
TGTGCCAGTAGTTATGACAGAACCTTGAACACTGAAGCTTTCTTT
CASSYDRTLNTEAFF
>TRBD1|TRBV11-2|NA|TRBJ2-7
TGTGCCAGCAGCCCCCCGGACAGGCCGTCCTACGAGCAGTACTTC
CASSPPDRPSYEQYF
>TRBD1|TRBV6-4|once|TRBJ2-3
TGTGCCAGCAGTGGGGGACAGGGCCACACAGATACGCAGTATTTT
CASSGGQGHTDTQYF
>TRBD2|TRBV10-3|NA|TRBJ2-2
TGTGCCATGGGACTAGCGGACACCGGGGAGCTGTTTTTT
CAMGLADTGELFF
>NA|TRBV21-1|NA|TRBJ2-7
TGTGCCAGCAGCAAACCCCCGGGGGAGCAGTACTTC
CASSKPPGEQYF
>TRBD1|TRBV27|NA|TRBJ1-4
TGTGCCAGCAGTCCCAACAGGGGACCCAATGAAAAACTGTTTTTT
CASSPNRGPNEKLFF
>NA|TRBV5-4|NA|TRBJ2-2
TGTGCCAGCAGCTTGGCCAGGGAAAGTACCGGGGAGCTGTTTTTT
CASSLARESTGELFF
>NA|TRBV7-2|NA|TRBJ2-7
TGTGCCAGCAGCTTCCGAAGTGGTTCTGGCTCTCGGGACGAGCAGTACTTC
CASSFRSGSGSRDEQYF
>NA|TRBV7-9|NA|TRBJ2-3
TGTTCCAGCAGCTCGGGAACCTACAACGGGTATTTT
CSSSSGTYNGYF
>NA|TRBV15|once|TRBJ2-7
TGTGCCACCAGCAGACAGGTGCAAACCTACGAGCAGTACTTC
CATSRQVQTYEQYF
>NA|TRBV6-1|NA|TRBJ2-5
TGTGCCAGCAAGCGGGAGACCCAGTACTTC
CASKRETQYF
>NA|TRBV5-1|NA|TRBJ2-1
TGCGCCAGCAGCTTGGATCTAGCCTACAATGAGCAGTTCTTC
CASSLDLAYNEQFF
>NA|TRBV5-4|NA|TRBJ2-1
TGTGCCAGCAGCGCGGAAATACAGGACAATGAGCAGTTCTTC
CASSAEIQDNEQFF
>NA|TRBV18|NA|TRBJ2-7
TGTGCCAGCTCACGGACAGACAGCTCCTACGAGCAGTACTTC
CASSRTDSSYEQYF
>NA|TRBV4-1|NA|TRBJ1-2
TGCGCCAGCAGCCAAGATCTCTCCAGGGCATATGGCTACACCTTC
CASSQDLSRAYGYTF
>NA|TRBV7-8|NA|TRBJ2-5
TGTGCCAGCAATAGAGCAGGGCGACAAGAGACCCAGTACTTC
CASNRAGRQETQYF